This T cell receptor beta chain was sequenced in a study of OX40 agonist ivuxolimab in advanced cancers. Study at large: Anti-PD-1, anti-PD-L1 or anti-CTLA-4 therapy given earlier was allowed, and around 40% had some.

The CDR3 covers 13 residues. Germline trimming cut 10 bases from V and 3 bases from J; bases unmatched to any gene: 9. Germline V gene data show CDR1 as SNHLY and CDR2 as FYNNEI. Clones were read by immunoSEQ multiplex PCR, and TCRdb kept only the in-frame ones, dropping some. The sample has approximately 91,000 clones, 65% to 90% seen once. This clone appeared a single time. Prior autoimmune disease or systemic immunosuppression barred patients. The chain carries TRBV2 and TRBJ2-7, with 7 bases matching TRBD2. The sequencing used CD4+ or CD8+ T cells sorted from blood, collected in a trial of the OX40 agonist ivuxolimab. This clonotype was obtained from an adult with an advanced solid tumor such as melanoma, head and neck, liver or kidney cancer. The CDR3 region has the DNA TGTGCCACCCGGGACGGCGGGAGCTACGAGCAGTACTTC. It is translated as CATRDGGSYEQYF.